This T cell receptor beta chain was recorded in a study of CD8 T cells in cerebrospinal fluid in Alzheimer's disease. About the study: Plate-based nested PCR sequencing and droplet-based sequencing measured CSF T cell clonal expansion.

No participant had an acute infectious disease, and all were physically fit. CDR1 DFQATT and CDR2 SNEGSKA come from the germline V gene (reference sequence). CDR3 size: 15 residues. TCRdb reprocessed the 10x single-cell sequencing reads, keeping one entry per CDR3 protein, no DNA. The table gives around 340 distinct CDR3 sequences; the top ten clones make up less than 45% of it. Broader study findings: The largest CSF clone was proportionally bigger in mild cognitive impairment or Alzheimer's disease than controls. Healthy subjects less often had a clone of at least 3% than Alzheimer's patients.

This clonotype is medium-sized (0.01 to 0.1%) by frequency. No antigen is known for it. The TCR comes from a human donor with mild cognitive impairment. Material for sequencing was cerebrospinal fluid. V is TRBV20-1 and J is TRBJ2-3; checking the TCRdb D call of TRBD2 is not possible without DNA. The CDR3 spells CSARQSGTWADTQYF.